This T cell receptor beta chain was sequenced during a study of blood T cell repertoires in COVID-19. Those enrolled, adults aged roughly 18 to 95 years, came from fewer than 25 US areas. Repertoires were generated with immunoSEQ multiplex PCR, while TCRdb's copy carries only in-frame clones and drops some. Of fewer than 250,000 clones in the sample, 80% to 90% are singletons; the top ten hold less than 4%. Sequencing used PBMCs or T cells enriched from blood (not recorded which). This sequence was found in a woman aged 40 to 50 who had been exposed to COVID-19.

CDR3 nucleotides: TGTGCCAGCTCTCCGGGACAGGGAGGCGGAGAGACCCAGTACTTC. Translated, it gives CASSPGQGGGETQYF. The chain couples TRBV9 to TRBJ2-5; 9 bases fit TRBD1. Germline V gives CDR1 SGDLS, CDR2 YYNGEE. The junction had 11 bases not matched to a gene; V was cut back by 7 bases and J by 4 bases. The CDR3 is made up of 15 amino acids.